What follows is one TCR beta chain and its context. Its specificity is not known. This sample stems from a study of CD8 T cells in Susac syndrome. Study-wide points: Acknowledgment was made by the study that its TCR sequencing and HLA analysis involved a relatively small number of individuals.

RNA totalling roughly 0.5 to 1 ug underwent reverse transcription with random hexamers. TCRdb redid the calling of the immunoSEQ multiplex PCR reads with MiXCR, one entry per CDR3 protein. The top ten hold 0.11% to 0.15% of the sample, which has under 200,000 distinct CDR3 sequences, over 85% seen once. The CDR3 extends over 13 amino acids. Trimming took 5 bases from V and 6 from J, leaving 11 bases between them. Germline V gene data show CDR1 as MNHEY and CDR2 as SMNVEV (reference sequence). The sequenced material came from CD4+ T cells from PBMCs. The receptor comes from a human donor in good health. The chain employs TRBV27 and TRBJ1-5; D remains ambiguous. The CDR3 sequence: CASSITVGQPQHF. CDR3 sequence (DNA): TGTGCCAGCAGTATTACGGTGGGTCAGCCCCAGCATTTT.